Below are 29 T cell receptor beta chains sequenced from a single sample in a study of cytomegalovirus exposure and HLA in healthy donors. Primers: 60 Vbeta forward and 13 Jbeta reverse. Sequencing was performed with immunoSEQ multiplex PCR; in TCRdb, only in-frame clones are kept and a portion is missing. The sample carries 150,000 to 200,000 clones, 70% to 90% recorded once. Source material: PBMCs. The source of these receptors is a woman between 18 and 29 years old in good health and CMV-seronegative.

CDR3 sequence reads: CASSYAGGGCFYEQYF. The CDR3 nucleotides are TGTGCCAGCAGTTACGCCGGCGGGGGATGTTTCTACGAGCAGTACTTC. This chain uses TRBV6-5 with TRBJ2-7; 7 bases are shared with TRBD2. CDR1 and CDR2 (germline): MNHEY, SVGAGI. The J segment lost 3 bases and the V segment lost 2 bases, leaving 10 bases of the junction unmatched. The CDR3 has 16 amino acids.

The V and J genes are TRBV13 and TRBJ1-1; D not certain. The V end was cut by 5 bases, the J end by 3 bases, with 19 bases between. Per germline, CDR1 PRHDT and CDR2 FYEKMQ (reference sequence). The CDR3 has 16 residues. The CDR3 here is CASSPGKGRVHTEAFF. The CDR3 DNA follows: TGTGCCAGCAGCCCGGGTAAAGGCCGGGTGCACACTGAAGCTTTCTTT. Drawing the rest from reference TRBV13 and TRBJ1-1, the complete variable domain is AAGVIQSPRHLIKEKRETATLKCYPIPRHDTVYWYQQGPGQDPQFLISFYEKMQSDKGSIPDRFSAQQFSDYHSELNMSSLELGDSALYFCASSPGKGRVHTEAFFGQGTRLTVV.

This clone was seen more than once but under ten times. V is TRBV25-1 and J is TRBJ1-3; D remains unclear. The germline gives CDR1 MGHDK, CDR2 SYGVNS. This CDR3 region has 15 residues. With 1 base removed from V and 4 bases from J, the gap between germline ends came to 11 bases. As DNA, the CDR3 is TGTGCCAGCAGTGAATGGGTGGCCAGGGGAAACACCATATATTTT. Protein: CASSEWVARGNTIYF.

The rearrangement links TRBV7-9 to TRBJ1-1; 7 bases are a match to TRBD1. CDR1 is SEHNR and CDR2 is FQNEAQ in the germline V gene (reference sequence). J lost 3 bases, V lost 2 bases, and 9 bases had no gene match. This CDR3 contains 16 residues. DNA for the CDR3: TGTGCCAGCAGCTTACCCGGGAGGGGGCTGGACACTGAAGCTTTCTTT. This gives the protein CASSLPGRGLDTEAFF.

The V call is TRBV18, the J call TRBJ2-7; a weak D match, TRBD2 (6 bases). This CDR3 has 15 amino acids. V lost 2 bases and J 0 bases, leaving 11 bases between the germline ends. Germline assignment: CDR1 KGHSH and CDR2 LQKENI. CDR3 amino acids: CASSPIAGSSYEQYF. As DNA, the CDR3 is TGTGCCAGCTCACCAATTGCGGGGAGCTCCTACGAGCAGTACTTC.

This clone was counted once. The junction does not match germline at one end; this may be a read error. CDR3 sequence: CASSLVLPRDRRGIF. CDR3 sequence (DNA): TGTGCCAGCAGCTTGGTATTACCACGGGATCGGCGGGGGATCTTC. The chain recombines TRBV5-6 with TRBJ1-2; weak D call: TRBD1 (5 bases). Per the germline V gene, CDR1 is SGHDT and CDR2 is YYEEEE. The CDR3 has 15 residues. The variable domain in full, with the rest retrieved from reference TRBV5-6 and TRBJ1-2, is DAGVTQSPTHLIKTRGQQVTLRCSPKSGHDTVSWYQQALGQGPQFIFQYYEEEERQRGNFPDRFSGHQFPNYSSELNVNALLLGDSALYLCASSLVLPRDRRGIFGSGTRLTVV.

This clone was seen just once. Different DNA sequences within this sample yield the same CDR3. The V gene is TRBV28, the J gene TRBJ2-7; D might be TRBD2 (7 bases). CDR1 is MDHEN, CDR2 SYDVKM, per germline. The CDR3 spans 15 residues. V lost 6 bases to trimming and J lost 0 bases, with 15 bases between them. The CDR3 nucleotides read TGTGCCAGCAGCTGGGTGGGAGGGGGCTCCTACGAGCAGTACTTC. Residues: CASSWVGGGSYEQYF.

The V and J genes are TRBV6-1 and TRBJ2-3, with D possibly matching TRBD1 (6 bases). V gave up 2 bases and J gave up 6 bases, with 15 bases separating them. This CDR3 has 15 amino acids. Germline V gene lookup returns CDR1 MNHNS and CDR2 SASEGT. In DNA, the CDR3 is TGTGCCAGCAGTGAAATCCGGGACATATCCGATACGCAGTATTTT. It yields the protein CASSEIRDISDTQYF.

This chain joins TRBV9 and TRBJ2-5; D unclear. The DNA end favors TRBJ2-7, so the J call may be wrong. The germline V gene encodes CDR1 SGDLS and CDR2 YYNGEE. The CDR3 is 15 residues long. DNA for the CDR3: TGTGCCAGCAGCGTAGGTCAACAGCCCGCCTACGAGCAGTACTTC. It codes for CASSVGQQPAYEQYF.

In this sample, this clone turned up a few times. The chain joins TRBV4-1 to TRBJ2-2, with a weak D call TRBD2 (7 bases). This CDR3 is built from 16 residues. Germline CDR1 and CDR2: MGHRA and YSYEKL. V shed 0 bases and J shed 8 bases, with 16 bases lying between them. CDR3 residues: CASSQDRAGTLGELFF. The DNA for the CDR3 is TGCGCCAGCAGCCAAGACCGAGCGGGGACATTAGGGGAGCTGTTTTTT.

V gene TRBV7-2 combines with J gene TRBJ2-1; 7 bases map to TRBD2. V lost 2 bases, J lost 2 bases, and 3 bases stayed unmatched. The CDR3 has 15 residues. CDR1 SGHTA and CDR2 FQGNSA come from the germline V gene. DNA for the CDR3: TGTGCCAGCAGCTTACAGCGGGATGCCTACAATGAGCAGTTCTTC. Encoded protein: CASSLQRDAYNEQFF.

The genes are TRBV28 and TRBJ1-3, with D maybe TRBD1 (6 bases). The CDR3 loop spans 18 amino acids. Germline assignment: CDR1 MDHEN and CDR2 SYDVKM. Trimming pared 7 bases from V and 0 bases from J, leaving 22 bases between. CDR3 loop: CASKAPGQTFSSGNTIYF. The CDR3 DNA reads as TGTGCCAGCAAGGCCCCCGGACAGACATTTTCCTCTGGAAACACCATATATTTT.

The genes are TRBV4-1 and TRBJ2-1, with 10 positions matching TRBD2. This CDR3 comprises 16 residues. The germline V gene encodes CDR1 MGHRA and CDR2 YSYEKL. V lost 4 bases and J lost 5; bases outside the gene matches: 8. CDR3 bases: TGCGCCAGCAGCCTTCAGGGTCTAGCGGGGGACAATGAGCAGTTCTTC. It specifies CASSLQGLAGDNEQFF.

The gene calls are TRBV14 and TRBJ1-2, with 9 bases aligning to TRBD1. The CDR3 runs to 15 residues. V gave up 5 bases and J gave up 4 bases; unmatched junction bases: 8. Germline CDR1 SGHDN, CDR2 FVKESK. CDR3 coding DNA: TGTGCCAGCAGCGCCGGGACAGGGAGTTCCTATGGCTACACCTTC. Its translation: CASSAGTGSSYGYTF.

The chain carries TRBV2 and TRBJ2-7, with 7 positions matching TRBD2. V dropped 3 bases and J dropped 0; count of bases not matched to a gene: 5. CDR1 is SNHLY, CDR2 FYNNEI, per germline. This CDR3 region has 15 residues. This CDR3 is CASSDPAGSSYEQYF. CDR3 coding DNA: TGTGCCAGCAGTGACCCAGCGGGGAGCTCCTACGAGCAGTACTTC. Filled out from reference TRBV2 and TRBJ2-7, the complete variable domain reads EPEVTQTPSHQVTQMGQEVILRCVPISNHLYFYWYRQILGQKVEFLVSFYNNEISEKSEIFDDQFSVERPDGSNFTLKIRSTKLEDSAMYFCASSDPAGSSYEQYFGPGTRLTVT.

The chain links TRBV5-1 to TRBJ1-2; D gene ambiguous. The CDR3 contains 12 residues. Germline CDR1 is SGHRS and CDR2 is YFSETQ. Between the trimmed V and J ends, which lost 4 bases and 2 bases, there was a span of 6 bases. DNA for the CDR3: TGCGCCAGCAGCCCGGAGAACTATGGCTACACCTTC. It is translated as CASSPENYGYTF.

This clone occurred once. V and J are TRBV6-1 and TRBJ2-7; 9 bases are shared with TRBD1. The J segment lost 3 bases and the V segment lost 6 bases, leaving 0 bases of the junction unmatched. Germline CDR1 reads MNHNS; CDR2 reads SASEGT. The CDR3 consists of 12 residues. The CDR3 DNA reads as TGTGCCAGCAGGGGACAGGGCTACGAGCAGTACTTC. Its translation is CASRGQGYEQYF.

V gene TRBV5-1 combines with J gene TRBJ2-7; 14 bases match TRBD2. J lost 7 bases, V lost 4 bases, and 10 bases had no gene match. The CDR3 is 16 amino acids. Germline V lookup: CDR1 SGHRS, CDR2 YFSETQ. For the CDR3, the DNA is TGCGCCAGCAGCGCCGAGACTAGCGGGAGGGCGGGTGAGCAGTACTTC. Residues: CASSAETSGRAGEQYF.

The V gene is TRBV12-5, the J gene TRBJ1-6, with 8 nucleotides matching TRBD1. CDR1 LGHNT and CDR2 FRNRAP come from the germline V gene. This CDR3 contains 13 residues. The CDR3 DNA sequence: TGTGGGGACAGGAGCTCCTATAATTCACCCCTCCACTTT. This translates into CGDRSSYNSPLHF.

This clone has just a few counts. This chain uses TRBV10-3 with TRBJ1-1; D might be TRBD1 (5 bases). The CDR3 has 12 residues. Germline CDR1 reads ENHRY; CDR2 reads SYGVKD. V was shortened by 6 bases and J by 0 bases, with 5 bases between the two germline ends. The CDR3 protein is CAIRTVNTEAFF. The CDR3 nucleotides read TGTGCCATCAGGACAGTGAACACTGAAGCTTTCTTT.

The V call is TRBV27, the J call TRBJ2-1; 8 positions agree with TRBD2. Germline values: CDR1 MNHEY, CDR2 SMNVEV (reference sequence). The CDR3 is 16 amino acids. After removal of 5 bases from V and 4 bases from J, the junction contained 10 bases not matched to a gene. CDR3 nucleotide sequence: TGTGCCAGCAGTCCTTGGCGGGGGGATGGGTACAATGAGCAGTTCTTC. Translated: CASSPWRGDGYNEQFF.

This clone was seen a single time. The chain couples TRBV28 to TRBJ1-5; 7 bases align to TRBD1. The CDR3 consists of 16 residues. CDR1 is MDHEN, CDR2 SYDVKM, per germline. V was clipped by 5 bases and J by 1 base; unmatched bases: 8. As DNA, the CDR3 is TGTGCCAGCAGTCCGTTCGTGACAGGGAGCAATCAGCCCCAGCATTTT. Translation gives CASSPFVTGSNQPQHF.

The V gene is TRBV11-3, the J gene TRBJ1-5; the D gene is possibly TRBD1 (6 bases). Trimming left V 7 bases short and J 1 base short, with 14 bases between. CDR3 length: 15 residues. Looked up from germline, CDR1 is SGHNT and CDR2 is YENEEA. The CDR3 DNA sequence: TGTGCCAGCACTCCACAGGGTCGCAGCAATCAGCCCCAGCATTTT. It encodes CASTPQGRSNQPQHF.

This sequence joins TRBV30 and TRBJ1-4; 7 nucleotides agree with TRBD1. Unmatched junction bases numbered 5, after V lost 2 bases and J lost 8 bases. The CDR3 contains 13 residues. Germline V CDR1 and CDR2: GTSNPN, SVGIG (reference sequence). DNA of the CDR3: TGTGCCTGGAGTAGGGACAGTGAGGAAAAACTGTTTTTT. It codes for CAWSRDSEEKLFF. Filled out from reference TRBV30 and TRBJ1-4, the complete variable domain reads SQTIHQWPATLVQPVGSPLSLECTVEGTSNPNLYWYRQAAGRGLQLLFYSVGIGQISSEVPQNLSASRPQDRQFILSSKKLLLSDSGFYLCAWSRDSEEKLFFGSGTQLSVL.

The chain has TRBV7-9 and TRBJ2-5, with D possibly being TRBD1 (5 bases). The CDR3 consists of 14 residues. Between the trimmed V and J ends, which lost 1 base and 5 bases, there was a span of 11 bases. In germline, CDR1 is SEHNR, CDR2 FQNEAQ (reference sequence). The CDR3 sequence: CASSLVAGMETQYF. CDR3 coding DNA: TGTGCCAGCAGCTTAGTAGCAGGGATGGAGACCCAGTACTTC.

The genes are TRBV11-2 and TRBJ1-6; D may be TRBD1 (6 bases). The CDR3 is made up of 15 amino acids. Germline V gene sequence: CDR1 SGHAT, CDR2 FQNNGV. V lost 3 bases, J lost 7 bases, and 13 bases lay in between. CDR3 residues: CASSLTAQGNSPLHF. CDR3 coding DNA: TGTGCCAGCAGCTTGACAGCGCAGGGGAATTCACCCCTCCACTTT.

This clone was seen a handful of times. The genes are TRBV6-4 and TRBJ1-6, with TRBD1 matching 7 bases. The CDR3 is made up of 13 amino acids. Germline V gene lookup returns CDR1 MRHNA and CDR2 SNTAGT. The V segment lost 8 bases and the J segment 5 bases; nucleotides outside the gene matches: 3. CDR3 in DNA: TGTGCCAGCGGGCAGGGGGATAATTCACCCCTCCACTTT. Protein sequence: CASGQGDNSPLHF.

The CDR3 coding sequence is TGTGCCAGCAGCTTACTGAACAGTTTCTATGGCTACACCTTC. Its protein product is CASSLLNSFYGYTF. The V gene is TRBV11-2, the J gene TRBJ1-2; D is unresolved. V dropped 2 bases and J dropped 4 bases, with 11 bases sitting between them. In germline, CDR1 is SGHAT, CDR2 FQNNGV. There are 14 residues in the CDR3.

The CDR3 nucleotides are TGTGCCAGCAGACGACTAGCGGGAGGAATGAATACGCAGTATTTT. Translating gives CASRRLAGGMNTQYF. The chain employs TRBV11-2 and TRBJ2-3; TRBD2 matches 13 bases. CDR3 length equals 15 residues. Germline loops: CDR1 SGHAT, CDR2 FQNNGV. Germline trimming cut 6 bases from V and 7 bases from J; bases unmatched to any gene: 7.